This TCR beta chain is from a study of molecular identifiers for immune sequencing clone quantification. The CDR3 contains 14 residues. Germline-derived CDR1 and CDR2 are SNHLY and FYNNEI. V lost 7 bases to trimming and J lost 0 bases, with 10 bases between them. Previously reported methods and listed TCR primers produced the bulk TCR libraries. TCRdb used MiXCR to reprocess the PCR reads, holding one entry per CDR3 protein. The sample has 460,000 or so distinct CDR3 sequences; roughly 23% are singletons. This sequence was found in a human donor in good health. Some libraries in this study had Jurkat cell RNA spiked in. V gene TRBV2 combines with J gene TRBJ1-3; D is perhaps TRBD1 (6 bases). The specimen sequenced was naive CD8+ T cells from blood, with Jurkat cell RNA spiked in. Regarding subset: FACS-sorted CD8+CD4-CCR7+CD45RA+ naive T cells. The CDR3, as DNA: TGTGCCAGCACCGGGGGCGTCTCTGGAAACACCATATATTTT. Protein: CASTGGVSGNTIYF.